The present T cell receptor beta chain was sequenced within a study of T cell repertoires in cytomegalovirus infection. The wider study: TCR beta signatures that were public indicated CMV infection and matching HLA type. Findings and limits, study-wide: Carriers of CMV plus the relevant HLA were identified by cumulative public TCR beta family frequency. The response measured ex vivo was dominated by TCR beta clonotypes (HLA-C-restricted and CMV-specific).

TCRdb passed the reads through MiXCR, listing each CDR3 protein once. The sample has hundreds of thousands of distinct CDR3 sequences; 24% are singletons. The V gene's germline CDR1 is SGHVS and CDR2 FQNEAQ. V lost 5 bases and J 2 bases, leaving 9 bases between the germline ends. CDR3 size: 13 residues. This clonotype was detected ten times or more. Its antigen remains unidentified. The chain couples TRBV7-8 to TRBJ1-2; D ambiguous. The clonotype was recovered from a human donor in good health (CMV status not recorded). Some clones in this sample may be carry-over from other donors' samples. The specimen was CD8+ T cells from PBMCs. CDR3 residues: CASSPGKNYGYTF. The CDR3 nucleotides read TGTGCCAGCAGCCCCGGGAAAAACTATGGCTACACCTTC.